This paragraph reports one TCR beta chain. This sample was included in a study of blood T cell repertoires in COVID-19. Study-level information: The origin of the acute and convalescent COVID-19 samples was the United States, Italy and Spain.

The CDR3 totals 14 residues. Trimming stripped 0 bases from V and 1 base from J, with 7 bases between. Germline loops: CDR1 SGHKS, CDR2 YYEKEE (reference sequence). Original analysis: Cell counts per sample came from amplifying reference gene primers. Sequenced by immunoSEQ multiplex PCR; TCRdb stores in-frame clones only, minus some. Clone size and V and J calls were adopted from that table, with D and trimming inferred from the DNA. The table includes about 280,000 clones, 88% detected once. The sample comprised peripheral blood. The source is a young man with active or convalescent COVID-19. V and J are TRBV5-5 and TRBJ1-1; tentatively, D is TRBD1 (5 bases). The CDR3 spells CASSLGGGNTEAFF. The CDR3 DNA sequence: TGTGCCAGCAGCTTGGGCGGGGGGAACACTGAAGCTTTCTTT.